The 19 T cell receptor beta chains reported below all come from one sample, sequenced in a study of blood T cell repertoires in COVID-19. Some clones are missing from TCRdb's copy, which holds only in-frame ones; the method was immunoSEQ multiplex PCR. The sample consists of 25,000 to 30,000 clones, 80% to 90% of them appearing once. The material sequenced was peripheral blood. The receptors shown here come from a woman of 80 years or more with COVID-19, enrolled during active disease.

V is TRBV5-4 and J is TRBJ1-1; 12 positions match TRBD1. The CDR3 extends over 16 amino acids. Per germline, CDR1 SGHNT and CDR2 YYREEE (reference sequence). The V gene end was trimmed by 1 base and the J gene end by 5 bases; junction bases not matched to a gene: 6. This CDR3 is CASSLWGTGGLTEAFF. The CDR3 DNA follows: TGTGCCAGCAGCTTGTGGGGGACAGGGGGCCTTACTGAAGCTTTCTTT. Full variable domain (remainder filled in from reference TRBV5-4 and TRBJ1-1): ETGVTQSPTHLIKTRGQQVTLRCSSQSGHNTVSWYQQALGQGPQFIFQYYREEENGRGNFPPRFSGLQFPNYSSELNVNALELDDSALYLCASSLWGTGGLTEAFFGQGTRLTVV.

The chain joins TRBV5-1 to TRBJ2-5; 8 nucleotides match TRBD1. The germline CDR1 and CDR2 sequences are SGHRS and YFSETQ. Losses at the gene ends were 4 bases for V and 5 bases for J; bases not matched to a gene: 7. This CDR3 region has 14 residues. In DNA, the CDR3 is TGCGCCAGCAGCCCCCAGGGGGCAGGGGAGACCCAGTACTTC. Translating it yields CASSPQGAGETQYF.

The chain uses TRBV5-6 and TRBJ1-1; D gene ambiguous. The CDR3 covers 16 residues. Germline CDR1 SGHDT, CDR2 YYEEEE. Deletions cut 4 bases from V and 0 bases from J, with 16 bases between. Here the CDR3 reads CASSLGRELMNTEAFF. CDR3 bases: TGTGCCAGCAGCCTGGGCCGGGAACTCATGAACACTGAAGCTTTCTTT.

V and J are TRBV18 and TRBJ1-2, with unresolved D. CDR3 size: 13 residues. CDR1 is KGHSH, CDR2 LQKENI, per germline. The ends were cut back, 1 base at V and 14 bases at J, with 17 bases in the middle. Written as DNA, the CDR3 is TGTGCCAGCTCACCACTAGCGGACGGACTATGGACCTTC. Translated, it gives CASSPLADGLWTF.

This chain joins TRBV6-6 and TRBJ1-2; TRBD1 matches at 7 bases. The CDR3 contains 15 residues. CDR1 is MNHNY, CDR2 SVGAGI, per germline (reference sequence). J gave up 5 bases and V 8 bases, and 14 bases lay outside the gene matches. The CDR3 bases are TGTGCCAGCGAGGACACAGGGGATTCTCGGTATGGCTACACCTTC. Amino acid sequence: CASEDTGDSRYGYTF.

The chain has TRBV29-1 and TRBJ1-2, with TRBD1 matching 8 bases. The CDR3 extends over 14 amino acids. Germline V lookup: CDR1 SQVTM, CDR2 ANQGSEA. Trimming took 5 bases from V and 4 from J; bases not matched to a gene: 9. The CDR3, as DNA: TGCAGCGTTAGTTTCCAGGGGGCGGCCTATGGCTACACCTTC. Translation: CSVSFQGAAYGYTF.

The J gene is TRBJ2-3, the V gene TRBV7-9; no firm D call. Looked up from germline, CDR1 is SEHNR and CDR2 is FQNEAQ (reference sequence). This CDR3 is built from 12 residues. With 4 bases removed from V and 4 bases from J, the gap between germline ends came to 6 bases. CDR3: CASSYSSDTQYF. The CDR3 DNA follows: TGTGCCAGCAGCTATTCCTCAGATACGCAGTATTTT. Full variable domain (rest looked up from reference TRBV7-9 and TRBJ2-3): DTGVSQNPRHKITKRGQNVTFRCDPISEHNRLYWYRQTLGQGPEFLTYFQNEAQLEKSRLLSDRFSAERPKGSFSTLEIQRTEQGDSAMYLCASSYSSDTQYFGPGTRLTVL.

The chain joins TRBV19 to TRBJ1-2; D gene unclear. CDR1 is LNHDA, CDR2 SQIVND, per germline (reference sequence). The CDR3 runs to 13 residues. V was clipped by 0 bases and J by 4 bases, with 6 bases between them. CDR3 loop: CASSIESGYGYTF. CDR3 nucleotide sequence: TGTGCCAGTAGTATAGAAAGCGGCTATGGCTACACCTTC.

Only one count was recorded for this clone. The J gene is TRBJ1-1, the V gene TRBV10-3; D unresolved. This CDR3 contains 15 residues. Trimming pared 0 bases from V and 4 bases from J, leaving 12 bases between. The germline CDR1 and CDR2 sequences are ENHRY and SYGVKD. In nucleotides, the CDR3 is TGTGCCATCAGTGAGTCAAGCAGAAGCGGCACTGAAGCTTTCTTT. Protein sequence: CAISESSRSGTEAFF.

The chain joins TRBV29-1 to TRBJ1-2; TRBD1 matches 9 bases. V lost 7 bases and J lost 8; bases outside the gene matches: 8. Germline V lookup: CDR1 SQVTM, CDR2 ANQGSEA. This CDR3 region has 12 residues. The chain's CDR3 is CSASGQGRGYTF. Here the CDR3 DNA reads TGCAGCGCCTCGGGACAGGGAAGGGGCTACACCTTC.

This chain connects TRBV5-6 to TRBJ2-2; no reliable D call. The germline V gene has CDR1 SGHDT and CDR2 YYEEEE. V gave up 0 bases and J gave up 3 bases, with 6 bases separating them. The CDR3 is 14 amino acids. As DNA, the CDR3 is TGTGCCAGCAGCTTGGGCCACTACACCGGGGAGCTGTTTTTT. It codes for CASSLGHYTGELFF. The full variable domain, in which reference TRBV5-6 and TRBJ2-2 provide the parts outside the CDR3, is DAGVTQSPTHLIKTRGQQVTLRCSPKSGHDTVSWYQQALGQGPQFIFQYYEEEERQRGNFPDRFSGHQFPNYSSELNVNALLLGDSALYLCASSLGHYTGELFFGEGSRLTVL.

CDR3 loop: CASSWGGRSGNTIYF. The CDR3 DNA is TGTGCCAGCAGTTGGGGGGGCCGCTCTGGAAACACCATATATTTT. The rearrangement links TRBV6-6 to TRBJ1-3, with D possibly matching TRBD1 (6 bases). This CDR3 spans 15 amino acids. V gave up 4 bases and J gave up 0 bases, with 10 bases separating them. CDR1 and CDR2 (germline): MNHNY, SVGAGI (reference sequence).

A few counts support this clone. The chain is built from TRBV7-9 and TRBJ1-6, with D possibly matching TRBD1 (6 bases). The CDR3 spans 16 residues. Germline V gene sequence: CDR1 SEHNR, CDR2 FQNEAQ (reference sequence). The V gene lost 1 base and the J gene lost 10 bases, with 17 bases spanning the gap. CDR3 coding DNA: TGTGCCAGCAGCTTAGATGACAGGAAGATTGGGTCACCCCTCCACTTT. It is translated as CASSLDDRKIGSPLHF.

The chain carries TRBV7-9 and TRBJ2-1; D may be TRBD2 (6 bases). From germline, CDR1 is SEHNR and CDR2 FQNEAQ (reference sequence). This CDR3 region has 18 residues. The ends were cut back, 5 bases at V and 0 bases at J, with 20 bases in the middle. This CDR3 is CASSPPPGDRNSYNEQFF. The CDR3 bases are TGTGCCAGCAGCCCCCCGCCGGGAGACCGAAACTCCTACAATGAGCAGTTCTTC.

J is TRBJ2-5 and V is TRBV6-5; 14 positions match TRBD2. The V and J ends lost 6 bases and 4 bases, in that order; junction bases with no gene match: 4. Germline values: CDR1 MNHEY, CDR2 SVGAGI. The CDR3 spans 15 residues. The CDR3 loop is CASSRLAGGGETQYF. CDR3 nucleotide sequence: TGTGCCAGCAGCCGACTAGCGGGGGGGGGAGAGACCCAGTACTTC.

Comments on this clone: An end of the junction does not agree with germline; a read error may underlie this. V usage is TRBV3-1 (or the pseudogene TRBV3-2) and J usage is TRBJ2-1; 7 bases are shared with TRBD2. CDR1 LGHDT and CDR2 YNNKEL come from the germline V gene (reference sequence). CDR3 length: 13 residues. CDR3 sequence reads: CASSQRGMGGCVF. The DNA for the CDR3 is TGTGCCAGCAGCCAACGGGGAATGGGAGGGTGCGTCTTC.

The CDR3 loop is CASSSPGVADRYGYTF. The CDR3 nucleotides read TGTGCCAGCAGCTCCCCGGGGGTAGCGGATCGCTATGGCTACACCTTC. V is TRBV5-5 and J is TRBJ1-2; D is possibly TRBD1 (5 bases). CDR1 is SGHKS, CDR2 YYEKEE, per germline (reference sequence). V shed 3 bases and J shed 4 bases, with 19 bases lying between them. This CDR3 has 16 residues.

This sequence joins TRBV18 and TRBJ2-7; 7 nucleotides match TRBD2. The CDR3 is made up of 13 amino acids. The trim removed 4 bases at V and 4 bases at J, leaving 4 bases unmatched. Germline values: CDR1 KGHSH, CDR2 LQKENI. The CDR3 coding sequence is TGTGCCAGCTCACAGGGGACTAATTACGAGCAGTACTTC. Translation gives CASSQGTNYEQYF.

The CDR3, as DNA: TGTGCCAGCAGACCCACAGGGGTTTCCGGCTACACCTTC. Its translation is CASRPTGVSGYTF. V gene TRBV2 combines with J gene TRBJ1-2, with 7 bases identical to TRBD1. The CDR3 consists of 13 residues. CDR1 is SNHLY and CDR2 is FYNNEI in the germline V gene. V dropped 6 bases and J dropped 8; count of bases not matched to a gene: 9.